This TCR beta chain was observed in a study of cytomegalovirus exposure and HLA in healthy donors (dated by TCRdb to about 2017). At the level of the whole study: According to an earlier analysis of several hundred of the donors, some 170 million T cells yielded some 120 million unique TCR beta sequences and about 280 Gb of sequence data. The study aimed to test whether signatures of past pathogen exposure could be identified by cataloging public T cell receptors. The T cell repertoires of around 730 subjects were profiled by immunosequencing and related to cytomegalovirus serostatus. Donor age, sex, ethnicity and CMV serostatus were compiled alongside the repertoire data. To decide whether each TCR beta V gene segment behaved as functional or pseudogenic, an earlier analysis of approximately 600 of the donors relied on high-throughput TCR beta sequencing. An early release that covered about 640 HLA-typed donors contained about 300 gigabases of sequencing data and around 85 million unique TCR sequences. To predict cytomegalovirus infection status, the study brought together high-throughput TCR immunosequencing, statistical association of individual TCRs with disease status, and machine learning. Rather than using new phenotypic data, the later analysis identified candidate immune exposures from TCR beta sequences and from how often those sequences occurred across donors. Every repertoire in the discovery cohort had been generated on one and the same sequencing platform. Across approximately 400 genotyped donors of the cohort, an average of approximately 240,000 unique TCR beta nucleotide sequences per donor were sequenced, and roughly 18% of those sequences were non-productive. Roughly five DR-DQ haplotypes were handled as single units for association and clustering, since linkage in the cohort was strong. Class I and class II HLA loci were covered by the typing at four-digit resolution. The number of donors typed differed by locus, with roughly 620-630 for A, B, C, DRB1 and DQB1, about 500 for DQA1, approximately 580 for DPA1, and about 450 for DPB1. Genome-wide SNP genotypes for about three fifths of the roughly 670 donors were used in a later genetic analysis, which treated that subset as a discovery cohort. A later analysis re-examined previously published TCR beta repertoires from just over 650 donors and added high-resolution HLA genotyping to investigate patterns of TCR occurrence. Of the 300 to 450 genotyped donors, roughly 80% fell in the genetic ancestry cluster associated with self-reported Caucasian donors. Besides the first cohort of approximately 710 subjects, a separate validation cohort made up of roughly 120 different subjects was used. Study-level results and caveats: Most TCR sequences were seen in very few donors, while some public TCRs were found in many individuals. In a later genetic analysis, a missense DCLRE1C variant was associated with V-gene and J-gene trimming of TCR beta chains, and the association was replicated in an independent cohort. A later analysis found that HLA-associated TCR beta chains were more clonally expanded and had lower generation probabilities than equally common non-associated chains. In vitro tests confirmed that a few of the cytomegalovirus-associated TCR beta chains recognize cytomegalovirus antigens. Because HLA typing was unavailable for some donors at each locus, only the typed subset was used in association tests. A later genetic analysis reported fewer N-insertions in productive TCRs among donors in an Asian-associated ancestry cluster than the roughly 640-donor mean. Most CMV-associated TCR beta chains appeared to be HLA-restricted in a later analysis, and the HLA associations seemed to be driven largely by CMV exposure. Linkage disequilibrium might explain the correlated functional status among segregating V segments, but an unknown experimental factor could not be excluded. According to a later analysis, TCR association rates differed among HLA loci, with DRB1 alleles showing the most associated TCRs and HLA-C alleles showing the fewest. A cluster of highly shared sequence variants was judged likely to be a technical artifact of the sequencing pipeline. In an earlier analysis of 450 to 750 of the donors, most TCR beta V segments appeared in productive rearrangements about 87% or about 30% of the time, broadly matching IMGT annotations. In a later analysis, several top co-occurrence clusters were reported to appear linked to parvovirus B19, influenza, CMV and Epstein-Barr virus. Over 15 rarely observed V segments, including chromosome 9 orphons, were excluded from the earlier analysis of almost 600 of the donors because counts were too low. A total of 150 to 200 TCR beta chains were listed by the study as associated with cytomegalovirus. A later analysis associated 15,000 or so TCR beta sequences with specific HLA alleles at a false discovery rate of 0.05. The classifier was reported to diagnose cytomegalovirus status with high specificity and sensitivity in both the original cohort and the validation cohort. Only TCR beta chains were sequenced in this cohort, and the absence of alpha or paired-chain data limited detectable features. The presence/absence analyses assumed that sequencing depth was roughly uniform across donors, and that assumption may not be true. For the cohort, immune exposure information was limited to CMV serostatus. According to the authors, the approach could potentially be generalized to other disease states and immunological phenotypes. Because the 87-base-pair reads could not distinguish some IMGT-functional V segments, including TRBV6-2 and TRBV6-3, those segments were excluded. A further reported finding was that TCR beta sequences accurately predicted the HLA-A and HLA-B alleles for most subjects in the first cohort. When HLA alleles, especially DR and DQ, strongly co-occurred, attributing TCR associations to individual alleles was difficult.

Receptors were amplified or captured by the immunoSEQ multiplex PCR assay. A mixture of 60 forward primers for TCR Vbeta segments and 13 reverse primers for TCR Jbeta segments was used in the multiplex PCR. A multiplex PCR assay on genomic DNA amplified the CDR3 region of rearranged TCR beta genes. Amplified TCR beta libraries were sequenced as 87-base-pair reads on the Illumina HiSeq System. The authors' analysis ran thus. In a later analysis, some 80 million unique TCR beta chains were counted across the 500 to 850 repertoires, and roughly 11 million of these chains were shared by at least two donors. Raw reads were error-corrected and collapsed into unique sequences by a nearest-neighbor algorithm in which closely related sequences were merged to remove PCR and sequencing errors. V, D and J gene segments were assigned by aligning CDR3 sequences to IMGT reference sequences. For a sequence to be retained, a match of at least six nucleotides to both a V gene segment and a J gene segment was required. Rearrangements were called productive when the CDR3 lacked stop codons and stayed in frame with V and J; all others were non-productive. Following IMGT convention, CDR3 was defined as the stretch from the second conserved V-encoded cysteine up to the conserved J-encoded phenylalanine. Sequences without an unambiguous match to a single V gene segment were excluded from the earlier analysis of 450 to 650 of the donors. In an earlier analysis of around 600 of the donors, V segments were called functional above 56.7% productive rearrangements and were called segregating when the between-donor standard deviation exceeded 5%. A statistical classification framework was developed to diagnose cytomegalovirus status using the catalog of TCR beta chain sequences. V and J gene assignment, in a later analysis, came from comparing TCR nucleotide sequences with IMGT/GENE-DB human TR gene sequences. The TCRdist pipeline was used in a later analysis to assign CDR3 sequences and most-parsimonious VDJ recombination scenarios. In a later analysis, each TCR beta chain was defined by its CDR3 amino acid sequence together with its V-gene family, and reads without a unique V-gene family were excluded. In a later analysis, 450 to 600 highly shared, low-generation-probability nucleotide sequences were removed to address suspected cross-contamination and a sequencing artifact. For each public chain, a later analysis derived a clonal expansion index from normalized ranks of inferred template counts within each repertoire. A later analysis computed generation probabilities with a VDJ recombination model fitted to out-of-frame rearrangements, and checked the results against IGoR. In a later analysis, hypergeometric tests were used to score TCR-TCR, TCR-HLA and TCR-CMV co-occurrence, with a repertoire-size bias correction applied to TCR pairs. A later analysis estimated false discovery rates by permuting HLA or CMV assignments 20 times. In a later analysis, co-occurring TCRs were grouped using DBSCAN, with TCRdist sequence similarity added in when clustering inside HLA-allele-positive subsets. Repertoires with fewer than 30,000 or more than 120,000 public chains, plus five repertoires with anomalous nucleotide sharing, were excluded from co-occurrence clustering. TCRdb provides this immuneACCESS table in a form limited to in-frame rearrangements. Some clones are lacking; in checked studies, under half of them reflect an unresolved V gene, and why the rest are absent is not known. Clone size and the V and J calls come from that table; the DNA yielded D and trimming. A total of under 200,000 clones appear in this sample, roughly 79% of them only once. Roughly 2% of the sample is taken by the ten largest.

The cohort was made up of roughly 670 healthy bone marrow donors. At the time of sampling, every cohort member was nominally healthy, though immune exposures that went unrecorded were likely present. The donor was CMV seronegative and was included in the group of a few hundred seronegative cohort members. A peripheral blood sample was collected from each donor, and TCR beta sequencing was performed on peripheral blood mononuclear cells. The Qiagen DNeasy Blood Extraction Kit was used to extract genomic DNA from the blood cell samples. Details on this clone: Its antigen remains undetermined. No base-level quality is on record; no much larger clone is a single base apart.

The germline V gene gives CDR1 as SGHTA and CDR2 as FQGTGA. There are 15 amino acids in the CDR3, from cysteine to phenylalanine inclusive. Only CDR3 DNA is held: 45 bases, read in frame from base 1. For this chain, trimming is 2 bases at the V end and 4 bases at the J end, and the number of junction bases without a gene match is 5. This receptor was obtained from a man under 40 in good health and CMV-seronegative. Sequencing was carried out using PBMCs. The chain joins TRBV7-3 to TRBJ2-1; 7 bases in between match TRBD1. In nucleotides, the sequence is TGTGCCAGCAGCTTATGGGACAGACCTTACAATGAGCAGTTCTTC. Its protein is CASSLWDRPYNEQFF.